This entry is about one TCR beta chain. Its antigen remains unidentified. Per-base qualities were not stored, and no clone one base away is much larger. This entry is derived from a study of T cell responses to AZD1222 COVID-19 vaccine (dated by TCRdb to the early 2020s). About the investigation overall: Because spike-specific TCR depth and breadth did not differ between the two schedules, AZD1222 recipients who got a second dose at roughly 4 weeks were pooled with those who got a second dose at roughly 12 weeks. A total of 230 to 250 trial participants underwent TCR sequencing, of whom some 210 received two doses of AZD1222 and about 25 received two doses of the MenACWY control vaccine. Trial participants were enrolled by age into 18-55, 56-69 and 70-plus year subgroups, with roughly 160, 29 and 62 TCR-sequenced participants respectively.

From the cysteine through the phenylalanine, the CDR3 covers 15 amino acids. Only CDR3 DNA is held: 45 bases, read in frame from base 1. The V end gives up 1 base and the J end 7 bases, leaving 8 bases in the junction not matched to a gene. In the germline V gene, CDR1 corresponds to SQVTM and CDR2 to ANQGSEA. The time point label here, explained by the study, means: baseline before first vaccination. Samples from vaccinated people were obtained from the UK trials COV001 and COV002, which included a single-blind randomized controlled phase 2/3 trial of AZD1222 (ChAdOx1 nCoV-19) in healthy adults. For TCRbeta chain sequencing, PBMC samples were collected from trial participants at day 0 and at day 28 after the second dose. Study-wide conclusions, independent of this receptor: Spike-specific TCR breadth and depth rose significantly after two AZD1222 doses compared with day 0 and with MenACWY recipients. The vaccine-associated CD4 TCRs covered the entire spike protein, and the dominant responses fell in regions 160-218 and 743-854. Conclusions about previously exposed vaccinees were limited because only six AZD1222 recipients were SARS-CoV-2 seropositive at baseline. In the small 56-69-year group, the increase in depth fell short of significance, most likely because of low power. Most participants were white British and females outnumbered males, and the authors suggested that clonal diversity may have been underestimated. Because no samples from the day 14 peak response were available, repertoires could be characterized only after the peak T cell response. Epitopes outside the regions mutated in the B.1.351 and B.1.1.7 variants were reportedly recognized by nearly half of the unique spike-specific TCRs.

The CDR3 regions of human TCRbeta chains were analyzed by immunosequencing. In the paper's pipeline: TCRs in the repertoires were compared against a reference library of SARS-CoV-2-specific TCRs that had been generated with the MIRA antigen-specificity platform. Breadth was defined as the fraction of unique TCRs that were SARS-CoV-2-associated, and depth was defined as the fraction of total T cells that were SARS-CoV-2-associated. Using the MIRA data, each spike-specific TCR was mapped to the spike region that the TCR reacts to and placed in a CD4 or CD8 class. Log10-transformed breadth and depth values were compared by one-way ANOVA with Sidak's multiple comparisons tests. TCRdb stores this immuneACCESS table with in-frame sequences only. Part of the clones is absent; in the studies checked, under half of the shortfall reflects unresolved V genes, and no reason is known for the rest. V and J calls and clone size are given by that table; D and trimming were obtained from the DNA. Within this sample are about 110,000 clones, with 90% of them counted one time only. Of the sample, approximately 5.4% is held by the ten largest clones.

The rearranged segments are TRBV29-1 and TRBJ1-4; 8 junctional bases match TRBD1. The source of this sequence is an adult in good health. The sample was peripheral blood, taken on day 0 of AZD1222 vaccination. The DNA sequence reads TGCAGCGTTGAAGGGGGGACAGGATATATTGAAAAACTGTTTTTT. Its amino acids are CSVEGGTGYIEKLFF.